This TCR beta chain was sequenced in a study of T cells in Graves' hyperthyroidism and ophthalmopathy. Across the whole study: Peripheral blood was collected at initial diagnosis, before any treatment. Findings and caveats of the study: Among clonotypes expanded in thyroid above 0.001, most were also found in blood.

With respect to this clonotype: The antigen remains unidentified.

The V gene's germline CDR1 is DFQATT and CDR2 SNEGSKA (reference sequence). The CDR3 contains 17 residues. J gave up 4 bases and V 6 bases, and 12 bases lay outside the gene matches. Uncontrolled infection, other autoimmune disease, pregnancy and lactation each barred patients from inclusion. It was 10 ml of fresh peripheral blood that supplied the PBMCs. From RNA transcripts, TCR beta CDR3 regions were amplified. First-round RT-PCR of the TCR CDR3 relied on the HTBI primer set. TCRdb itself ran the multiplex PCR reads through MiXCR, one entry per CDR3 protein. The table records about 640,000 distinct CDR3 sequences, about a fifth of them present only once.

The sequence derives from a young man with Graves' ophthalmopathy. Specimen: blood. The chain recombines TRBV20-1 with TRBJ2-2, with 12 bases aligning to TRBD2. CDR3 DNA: TGCAGTGCCCGCCTCCCGACTAGCGGGAGTGGCACCGGGGAGCTGTTTTTT. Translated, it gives CSARLPTSGSGTGELFF.